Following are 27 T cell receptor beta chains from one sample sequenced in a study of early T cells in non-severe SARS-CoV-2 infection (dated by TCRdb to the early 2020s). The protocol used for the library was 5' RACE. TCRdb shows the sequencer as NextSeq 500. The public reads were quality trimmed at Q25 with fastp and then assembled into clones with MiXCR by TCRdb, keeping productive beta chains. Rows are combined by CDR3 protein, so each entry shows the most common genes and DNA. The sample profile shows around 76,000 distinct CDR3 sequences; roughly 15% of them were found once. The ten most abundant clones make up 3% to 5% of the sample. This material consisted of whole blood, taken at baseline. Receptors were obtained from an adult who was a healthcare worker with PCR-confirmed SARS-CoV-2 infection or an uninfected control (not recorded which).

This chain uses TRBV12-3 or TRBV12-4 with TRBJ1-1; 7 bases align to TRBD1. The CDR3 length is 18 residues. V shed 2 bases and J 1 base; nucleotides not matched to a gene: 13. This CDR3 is CASSLKVPGGQTNTEAFF. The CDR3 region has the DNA TGTGCCAGCAGTTTAAAGGTCCCCGGGGGACAGACGAACACTGAAGCTTTCTTT.

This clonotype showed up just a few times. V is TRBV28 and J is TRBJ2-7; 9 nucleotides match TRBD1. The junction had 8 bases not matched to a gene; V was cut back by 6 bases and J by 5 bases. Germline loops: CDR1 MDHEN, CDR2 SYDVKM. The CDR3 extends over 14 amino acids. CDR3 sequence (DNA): TGTGCCAGCAGGCAACAGGGGGCAGTCGACGAGCAGTACTTC. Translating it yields CASRQQGAVDEQYF.

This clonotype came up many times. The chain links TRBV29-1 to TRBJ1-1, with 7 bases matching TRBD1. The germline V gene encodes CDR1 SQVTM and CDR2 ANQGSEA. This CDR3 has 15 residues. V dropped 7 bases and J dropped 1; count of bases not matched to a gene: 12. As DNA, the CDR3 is TGCAGCGCGATTGGGGCGACAGGGCAGAACACTGAAGCTTTCTTT. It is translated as CSAIGATGQNTEAFF.

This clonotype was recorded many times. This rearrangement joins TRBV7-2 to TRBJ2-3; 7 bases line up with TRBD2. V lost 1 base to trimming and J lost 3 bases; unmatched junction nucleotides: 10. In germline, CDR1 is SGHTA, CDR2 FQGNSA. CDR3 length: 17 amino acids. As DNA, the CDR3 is TGTGCCAGCAGCTTAGAGGCGGGAGCCCGCCGGACAGATACGCAGTATTTT. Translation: CASSLEAGARRTDTQYF.

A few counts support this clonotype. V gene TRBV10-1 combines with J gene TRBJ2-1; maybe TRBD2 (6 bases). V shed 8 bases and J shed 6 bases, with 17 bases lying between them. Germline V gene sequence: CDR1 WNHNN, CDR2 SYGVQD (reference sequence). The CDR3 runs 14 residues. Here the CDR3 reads CASPRTGLTNEQFF. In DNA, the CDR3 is TGCGCCAGCCCTCGAACGGGACTCACCAATGAGCAGTTCTTC.

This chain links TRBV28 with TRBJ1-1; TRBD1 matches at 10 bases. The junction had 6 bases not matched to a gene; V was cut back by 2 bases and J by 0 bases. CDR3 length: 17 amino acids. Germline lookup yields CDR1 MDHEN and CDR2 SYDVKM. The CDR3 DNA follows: TGTGCCAGCAGTTTAGTGGACAGGGGGGGAGTGAACACTGAAGCTTTCTTT. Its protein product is CASSLVDRGGVNTEAFF.

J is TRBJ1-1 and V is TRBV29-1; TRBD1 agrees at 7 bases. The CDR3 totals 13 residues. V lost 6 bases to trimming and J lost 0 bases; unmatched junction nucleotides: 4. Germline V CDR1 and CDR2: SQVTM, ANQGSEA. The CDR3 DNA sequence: TGCAGCGTGAGCAGGGGGATGAACACTGAAGCTTTCTTT. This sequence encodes CSVSRGMNTEAFF. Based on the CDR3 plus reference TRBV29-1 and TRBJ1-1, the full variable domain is SAVISQKPSRDICQRGTSLTIQCQVDSQVTMMFWYRQQPGQSLTLIATANQGSEATYESGFVIDKFPISRPNLTFSTLTVSNMSPEDSSIYLCSVSRGMNTEAFFGQGTRLTVV.

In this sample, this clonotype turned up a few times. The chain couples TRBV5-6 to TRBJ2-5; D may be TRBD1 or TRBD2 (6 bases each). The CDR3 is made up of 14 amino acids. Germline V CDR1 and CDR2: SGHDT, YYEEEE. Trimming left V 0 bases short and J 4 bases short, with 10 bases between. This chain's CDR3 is CASSLAGGGETQYF. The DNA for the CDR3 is TGTGCCAGCAGCTTGGCCGGGGGCGGAGAGACCCAGTACTTC.

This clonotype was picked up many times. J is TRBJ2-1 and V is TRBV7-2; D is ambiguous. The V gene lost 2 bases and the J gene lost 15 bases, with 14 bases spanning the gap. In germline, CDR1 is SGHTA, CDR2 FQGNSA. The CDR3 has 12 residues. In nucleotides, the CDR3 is TGTGCCAGCAGCTTAACCCTCTCGGTGGGGTTCTTC. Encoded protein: CASSLTLSVGFF.

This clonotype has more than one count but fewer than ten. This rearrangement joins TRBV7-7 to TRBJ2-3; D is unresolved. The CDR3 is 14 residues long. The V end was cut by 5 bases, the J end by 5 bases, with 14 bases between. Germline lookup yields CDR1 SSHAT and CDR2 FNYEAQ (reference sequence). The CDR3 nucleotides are TGTGCCAGCAGCCCTCGACTGTTCGGAGATACGCAGTATTTT. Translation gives CASSPRLFGDTQYF.

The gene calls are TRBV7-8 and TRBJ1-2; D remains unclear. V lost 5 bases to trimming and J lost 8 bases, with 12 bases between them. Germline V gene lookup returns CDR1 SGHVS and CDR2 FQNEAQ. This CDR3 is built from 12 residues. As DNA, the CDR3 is TGTGCCAGCAGCACCGATGGGGAAGGCTACACCTTC. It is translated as CASSTDGEGYTF. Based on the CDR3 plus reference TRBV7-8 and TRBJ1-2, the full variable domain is GAGVSQSPRYKVAKRGQDVALRCDPISGHVSLFWYQQALGQGPEFLTYFQNEAQLDKSGLPSDRFFAERPEGSVSTLKIQRTQQEDSAVYLCASSTDGEGYTFGSGTRLTVV.

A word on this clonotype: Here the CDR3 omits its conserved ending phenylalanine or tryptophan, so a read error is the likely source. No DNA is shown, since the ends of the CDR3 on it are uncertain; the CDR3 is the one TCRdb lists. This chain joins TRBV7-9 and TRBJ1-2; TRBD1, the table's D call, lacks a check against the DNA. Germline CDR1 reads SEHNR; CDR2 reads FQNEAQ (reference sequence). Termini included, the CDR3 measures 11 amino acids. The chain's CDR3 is CASSPPRKGTI.

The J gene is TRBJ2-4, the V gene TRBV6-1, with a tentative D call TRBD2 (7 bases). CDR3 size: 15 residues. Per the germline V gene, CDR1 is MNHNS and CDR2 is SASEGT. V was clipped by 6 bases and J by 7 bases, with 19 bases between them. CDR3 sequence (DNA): TGTGCCAGCAGCTCCCTGGGCGGGGGCTATAACATTCAGTACTTC. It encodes CASSSLGGGYNIQYF.

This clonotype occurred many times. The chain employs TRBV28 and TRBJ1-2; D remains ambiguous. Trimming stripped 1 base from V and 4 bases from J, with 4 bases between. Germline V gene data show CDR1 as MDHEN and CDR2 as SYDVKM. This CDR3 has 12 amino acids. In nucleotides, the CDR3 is TGTGCCAGCAGTTTATCGGGCTATGGCTACACCTTC. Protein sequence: CASSLSGYGYTF.

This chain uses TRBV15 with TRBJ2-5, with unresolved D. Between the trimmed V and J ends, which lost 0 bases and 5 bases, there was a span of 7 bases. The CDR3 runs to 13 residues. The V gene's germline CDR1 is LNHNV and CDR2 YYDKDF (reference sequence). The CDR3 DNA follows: TGTGCCACCAGCAGAGATCTCTGGGAGACCCAGTACTTC. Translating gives CATSRDLWETQYF.

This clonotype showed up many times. The CDR3 sequence is CASSQNLAGTQYF. As DNA, the CDR3 is TGTGCCAGCAGCCAGAACTTAGCGGGTACGCAGTATTTT. This chain links TRBV3-1 with TRBJ2-3; 7 positions match TRBD2. Germline lookup yields CDR1 LGHDT and CDR2 YNNKEL (reference sequence). Trimming cost V 3 bases and J 8 bases; bases outside gene matches: 5. This CDR3 has 13 amino acids.

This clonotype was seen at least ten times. The CDR3 nucleotides read TGTGCCACCAGTGATTTCAAGCTCTCCTTTCAAGAGCAGTTCTTC. It encodes CATSDFKLSFQEQFF. This chain joins TRBV24-1 and TRBJ2-1, with unresolved D. V was cut by 1 base and J by 10 bases, with 16 bases left in between. CDR1 and CDR2 (germline): KGHDR, SFDVKD. This CDR3 comprises 15 residues.

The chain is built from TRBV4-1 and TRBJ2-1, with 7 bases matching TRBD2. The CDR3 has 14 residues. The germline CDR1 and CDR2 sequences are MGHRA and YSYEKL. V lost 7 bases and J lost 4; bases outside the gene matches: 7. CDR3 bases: TGCGCCAGCAAACCGGGACTACCTTACAATGAGCAGTTCTTC. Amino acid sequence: CASKPGLPYNEQFF.

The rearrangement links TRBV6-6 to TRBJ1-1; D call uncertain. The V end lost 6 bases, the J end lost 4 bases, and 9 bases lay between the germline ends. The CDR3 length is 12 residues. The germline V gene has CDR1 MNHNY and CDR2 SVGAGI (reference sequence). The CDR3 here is CASSPMGTEAFF. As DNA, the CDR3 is TGTGCCAGCAGCCCAATGGGCACTGAAGCTTTCTTT.

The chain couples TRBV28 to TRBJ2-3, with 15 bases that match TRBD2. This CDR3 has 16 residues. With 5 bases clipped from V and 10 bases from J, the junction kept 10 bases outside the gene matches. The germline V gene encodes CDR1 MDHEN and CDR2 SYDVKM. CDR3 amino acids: CASSPGLAGGPGAQYF. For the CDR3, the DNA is TGTGCCAGCAGTCCCGGACTAGCGGGAGGGCCAGGGGCGCAGTATTTT. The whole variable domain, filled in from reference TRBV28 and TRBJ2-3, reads DVKVTQSSRYLVKRTGEKVFLECVQDMDHENMFWYRQDPGLGLRLIYFSYDVKMKEKGDIPEGYSVSREKKERFSLILESASTNQTSMYLCASSPGLAGGPGAQYFGPGTRLTVL.

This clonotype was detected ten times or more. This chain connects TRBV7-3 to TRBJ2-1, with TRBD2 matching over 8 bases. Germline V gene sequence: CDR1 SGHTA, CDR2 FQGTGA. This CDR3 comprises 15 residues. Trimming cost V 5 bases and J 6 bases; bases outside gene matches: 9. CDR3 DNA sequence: TGTGCCAGCAGCCCTGGGACTAGGGGCGGCAATGAGCAGTTCTTC. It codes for CASSPGTRGGNEQFF.

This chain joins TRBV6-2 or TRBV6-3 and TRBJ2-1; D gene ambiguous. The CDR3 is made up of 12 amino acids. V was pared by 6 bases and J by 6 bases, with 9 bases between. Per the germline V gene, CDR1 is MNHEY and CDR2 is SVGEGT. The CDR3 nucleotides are TGTGCCAGCAGCCCCCAGGCCAATGAGCAGTTCTTC. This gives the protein CASSPQANEQFF.

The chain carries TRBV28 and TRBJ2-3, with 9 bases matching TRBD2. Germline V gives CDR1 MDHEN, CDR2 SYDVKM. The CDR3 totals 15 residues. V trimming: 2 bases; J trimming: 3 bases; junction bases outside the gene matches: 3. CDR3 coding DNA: TGTGCCAGCAGTTTAGTGGGACTAGCAACAGATACGCAGTATTTT. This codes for CASSLVGLATDTQYF.

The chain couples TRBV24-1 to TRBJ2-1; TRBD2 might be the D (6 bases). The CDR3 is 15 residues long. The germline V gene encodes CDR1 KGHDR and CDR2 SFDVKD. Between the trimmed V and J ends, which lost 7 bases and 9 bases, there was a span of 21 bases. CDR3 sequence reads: CATSKKNGRSGEQFF. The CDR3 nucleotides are TGTGCCACCAGCAAGAAAAACGGGAGAAGTGGTGAGCAGTTCTTC.

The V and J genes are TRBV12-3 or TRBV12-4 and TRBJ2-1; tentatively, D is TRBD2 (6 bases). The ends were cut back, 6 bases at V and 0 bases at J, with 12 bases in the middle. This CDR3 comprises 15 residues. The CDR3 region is CASSTGLSSYNEQFF. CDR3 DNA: TGTGCCAGCAGCACGGGACTTTCCTCCTACAATGAGCAGTTCTTC.

The CDR3 is CAIGASNEQFF. The CDR3 nucleotides read TGTGCCATCGGAGCCAGCAATGAGCAGTTCTTC. The rearrangement joins TRBV10-3 to TRBJ2-1; D is undetermined. The CDR3 has 11 residues. V lost 8 bases and J lost 6, with 8 bases in between. The V gene's germline CDR1 is ENHRY and CDR2 SYGVKD.

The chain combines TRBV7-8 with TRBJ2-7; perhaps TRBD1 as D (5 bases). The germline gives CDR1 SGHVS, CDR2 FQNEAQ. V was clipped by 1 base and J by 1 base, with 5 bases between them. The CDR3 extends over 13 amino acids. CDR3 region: CASSLDRSYEQYF. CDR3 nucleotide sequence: TGTGCCAGCAGCTTAGACAGGTCCTACGAGCAGTACTTC.